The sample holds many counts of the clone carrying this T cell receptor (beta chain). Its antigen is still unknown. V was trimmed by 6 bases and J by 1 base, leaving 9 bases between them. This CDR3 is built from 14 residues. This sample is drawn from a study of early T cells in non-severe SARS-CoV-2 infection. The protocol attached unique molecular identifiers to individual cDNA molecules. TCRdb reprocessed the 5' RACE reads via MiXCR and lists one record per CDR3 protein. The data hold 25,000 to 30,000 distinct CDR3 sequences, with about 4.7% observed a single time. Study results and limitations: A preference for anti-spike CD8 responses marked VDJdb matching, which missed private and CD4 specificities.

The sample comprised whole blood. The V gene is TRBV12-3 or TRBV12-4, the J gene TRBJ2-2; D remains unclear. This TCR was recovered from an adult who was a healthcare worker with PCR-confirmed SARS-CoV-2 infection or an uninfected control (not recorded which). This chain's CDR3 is CASRADLNTGELFF. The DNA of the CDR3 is TGTGCCAGCAGGGCAGACCTGAACACCGGGGAGCTGTTTTTT.